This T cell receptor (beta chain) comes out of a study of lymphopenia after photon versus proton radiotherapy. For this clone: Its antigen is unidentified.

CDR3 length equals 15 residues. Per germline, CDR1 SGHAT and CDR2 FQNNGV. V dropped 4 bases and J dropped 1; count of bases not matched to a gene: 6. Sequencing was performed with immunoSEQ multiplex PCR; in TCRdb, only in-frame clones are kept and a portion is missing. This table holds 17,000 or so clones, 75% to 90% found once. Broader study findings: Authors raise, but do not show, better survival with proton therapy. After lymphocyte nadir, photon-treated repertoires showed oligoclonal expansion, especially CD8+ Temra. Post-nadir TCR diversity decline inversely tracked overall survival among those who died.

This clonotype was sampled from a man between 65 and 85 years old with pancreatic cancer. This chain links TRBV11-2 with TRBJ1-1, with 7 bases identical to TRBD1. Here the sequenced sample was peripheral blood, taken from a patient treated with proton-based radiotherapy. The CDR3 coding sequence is TGTGCCAGCAGCTGGACGGGACAGCGGAACACTGAAGCTTTCTTT. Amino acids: CASSWTGQRNTEAFF.